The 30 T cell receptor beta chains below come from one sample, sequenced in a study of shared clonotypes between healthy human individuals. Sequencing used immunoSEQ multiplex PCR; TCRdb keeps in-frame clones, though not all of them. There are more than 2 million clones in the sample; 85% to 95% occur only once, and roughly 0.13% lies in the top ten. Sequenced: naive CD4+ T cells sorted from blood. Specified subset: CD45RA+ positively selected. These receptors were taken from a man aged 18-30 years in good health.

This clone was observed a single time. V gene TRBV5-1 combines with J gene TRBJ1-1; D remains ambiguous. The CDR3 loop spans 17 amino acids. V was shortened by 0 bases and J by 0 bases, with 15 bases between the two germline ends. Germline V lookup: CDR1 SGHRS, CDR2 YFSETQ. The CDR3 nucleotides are TGCGCCAGCAGCTTGGGCAAGACGGACGGGATGAACACTGAAGCTTTCTTT. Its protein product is CASSLGKTDGMNTEAFF.

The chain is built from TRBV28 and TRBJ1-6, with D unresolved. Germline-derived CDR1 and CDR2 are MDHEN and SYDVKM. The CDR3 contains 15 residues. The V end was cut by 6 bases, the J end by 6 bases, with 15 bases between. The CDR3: CASSPDVTPNSPLHF. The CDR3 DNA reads TGTGCCAGCAGCCCTGACGTTACCCCTAATTCACCCCTCCACTTT.

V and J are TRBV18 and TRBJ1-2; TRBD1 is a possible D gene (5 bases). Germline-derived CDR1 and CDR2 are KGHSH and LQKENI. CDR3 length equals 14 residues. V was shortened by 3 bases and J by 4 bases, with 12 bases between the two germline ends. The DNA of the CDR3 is TGTGCCAGCTCACCGGAGGTAGGGGCCTATGGCTACACCTTC. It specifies CASSPEVGAYGYTF.

CDR3 sequence: CASSLGPGTGVYTF. CDR3 bases: TGTGCCAGCAGCCTTGGTCCCGGGACAGGGGTCTACACCTTC. The rearrangement links TRBV5-6 to TRBJ1-2; 10 nucleotides match TRBD1. The CDR3 is 14 residues long. Germline CDR1 is SGHDT and CDR2 is YYEEEE. V was clipped by 4 bases and J by 10 bases; unmatched bases: 10.

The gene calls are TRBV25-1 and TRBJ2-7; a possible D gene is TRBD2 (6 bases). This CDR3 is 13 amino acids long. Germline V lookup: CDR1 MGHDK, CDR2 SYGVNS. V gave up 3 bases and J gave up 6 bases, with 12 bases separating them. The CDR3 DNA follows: TGTGCCAGCAGTGAGATGGTAGCGGCCGAGCAGTACTTC. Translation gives CASSEMVAAEQYF.

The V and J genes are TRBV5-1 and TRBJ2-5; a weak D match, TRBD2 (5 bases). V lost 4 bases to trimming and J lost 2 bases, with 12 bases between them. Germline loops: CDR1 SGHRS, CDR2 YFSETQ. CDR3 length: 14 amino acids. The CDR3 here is CASSGLVSQETQYF. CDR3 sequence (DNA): TGCGCCAGCAGCGGACTGGTCTCTCAAGAGACCCAGTACTTC.

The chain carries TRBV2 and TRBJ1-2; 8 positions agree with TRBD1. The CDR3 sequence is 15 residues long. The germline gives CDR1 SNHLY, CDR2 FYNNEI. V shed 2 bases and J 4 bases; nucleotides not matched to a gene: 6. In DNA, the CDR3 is TGTGCCAGCAGTGAAACAGGGGGGCTCCCCTATGGCTACACCTTC. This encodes CASSETGGLPYGYTF.

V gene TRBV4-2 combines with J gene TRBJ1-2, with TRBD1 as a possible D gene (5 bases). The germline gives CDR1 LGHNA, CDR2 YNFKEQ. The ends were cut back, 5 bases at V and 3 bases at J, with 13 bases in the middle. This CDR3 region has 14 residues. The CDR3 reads CASSFSGSDYGYTF. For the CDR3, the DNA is TGTGCCAGCAGCTTTTCAGGGTCGGACTATGGCTACACCTTC.

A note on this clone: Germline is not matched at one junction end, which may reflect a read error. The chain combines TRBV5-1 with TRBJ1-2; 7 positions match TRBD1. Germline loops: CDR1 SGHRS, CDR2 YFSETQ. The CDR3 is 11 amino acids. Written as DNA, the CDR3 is TGCGCCAGGTCGGGACAGCCCGTCTTCCACTTC. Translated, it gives CARSGQPVFHF. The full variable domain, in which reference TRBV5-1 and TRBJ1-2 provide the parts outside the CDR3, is KAGVTQTPRYLIKTRGQQVTLSCSPISGHRSVSWYQQTPGQGLQFLFEYFSETQRNKGNFPGRFSGRQFSNSRSEMNVSTLELGDSALYLCARSGQPVFHFGSGTRLTVV.

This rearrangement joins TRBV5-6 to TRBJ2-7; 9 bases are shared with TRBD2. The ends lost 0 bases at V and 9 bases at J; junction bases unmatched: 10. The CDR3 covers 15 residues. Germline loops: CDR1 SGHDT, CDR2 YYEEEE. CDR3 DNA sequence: TGTGCCAGCAGCTTGGATAGCGGGAGTTTCCCTAGGCAGTACTTC. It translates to CASSLDSGSFPRQYF.

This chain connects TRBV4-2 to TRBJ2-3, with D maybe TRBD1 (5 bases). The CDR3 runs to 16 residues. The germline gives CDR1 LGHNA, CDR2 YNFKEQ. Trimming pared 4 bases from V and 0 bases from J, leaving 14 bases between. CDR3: CASSLVGQGSTDTQYF. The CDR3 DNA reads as TGTGCCAGCAGCCTCGTCGGGCAGGGAAGCACAGATACGCAGTATTTT.

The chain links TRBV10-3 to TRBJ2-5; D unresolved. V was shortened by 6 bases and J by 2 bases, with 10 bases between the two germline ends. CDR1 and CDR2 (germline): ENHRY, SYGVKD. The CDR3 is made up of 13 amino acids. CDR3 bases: TGTGCCATCAGAGCAATAATACAAGAGACCCAGTACTTC. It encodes CAIRAIIQETQYF.

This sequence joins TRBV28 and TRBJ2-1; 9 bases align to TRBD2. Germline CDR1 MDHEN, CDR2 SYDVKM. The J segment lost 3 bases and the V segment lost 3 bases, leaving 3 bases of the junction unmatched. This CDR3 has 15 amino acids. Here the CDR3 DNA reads TGTGCCAGCAGTTTTAGCGGGAGAAACTACAATGAGCAGTTCTTC. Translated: CASSFSGRNYNEQFF.

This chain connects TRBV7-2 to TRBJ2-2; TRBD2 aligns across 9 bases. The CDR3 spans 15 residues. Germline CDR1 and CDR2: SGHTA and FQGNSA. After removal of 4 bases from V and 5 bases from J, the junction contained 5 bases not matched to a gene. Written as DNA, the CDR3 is TGTGCCAGCAGCTCGGTAGCGGGAGTTACCGGGGAGCTGTTTTTT. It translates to CASSSVAGVTGELFF.

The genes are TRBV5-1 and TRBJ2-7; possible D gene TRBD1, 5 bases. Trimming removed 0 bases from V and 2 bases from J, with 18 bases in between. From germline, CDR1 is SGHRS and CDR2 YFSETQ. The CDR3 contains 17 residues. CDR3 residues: CASSLEGLADRTYEQYF. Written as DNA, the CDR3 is TGCGCCAGCAGCTTGGAAGGTCTGGCCGACAGAACCTACGAGCAGTACTTC.

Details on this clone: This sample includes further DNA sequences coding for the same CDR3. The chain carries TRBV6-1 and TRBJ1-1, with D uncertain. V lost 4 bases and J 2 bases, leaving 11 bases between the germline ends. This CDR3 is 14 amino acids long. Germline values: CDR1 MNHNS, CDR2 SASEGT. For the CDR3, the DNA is TGTGCCAGCAGTGCCCTCTCAGGTAACACTGAAGCTTTCTTT. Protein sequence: CASSALSGNTEAFF.

For the CDR3, the DNA is TGTGCCAGCAGTTACCCTGCCTACGATGGCTACACCTTC. This codes for CASSYPAYDGYTF. This chain links TRBV6-6 with TRBJ1-2; D gene unclear. Germline values: CDR1 MNHNY, CDR2 SVGAGI (reference sequence). V shed 2 bases and J shed 6 bases, with 10 bases lying between them. This CDR3 spans 13 amino acids.

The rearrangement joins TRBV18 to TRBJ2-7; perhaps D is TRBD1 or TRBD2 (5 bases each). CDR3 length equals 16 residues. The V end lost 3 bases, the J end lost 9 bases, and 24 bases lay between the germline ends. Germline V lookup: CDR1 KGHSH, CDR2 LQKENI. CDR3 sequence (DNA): TGTGCCAGCTCACCTCCCGGGGTAGGGGTTCGTCCAGTGCAGTACTTC. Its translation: CASSPPGVGVRPVQYF.

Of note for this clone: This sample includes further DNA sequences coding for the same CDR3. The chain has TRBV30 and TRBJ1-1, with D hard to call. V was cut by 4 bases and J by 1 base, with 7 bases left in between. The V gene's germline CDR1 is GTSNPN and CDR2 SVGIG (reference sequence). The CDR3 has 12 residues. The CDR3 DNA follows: TGTGCCTGGACAGCTCGGAACACTGAAGCTTTCTTT. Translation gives CAWTARNTEAFF.

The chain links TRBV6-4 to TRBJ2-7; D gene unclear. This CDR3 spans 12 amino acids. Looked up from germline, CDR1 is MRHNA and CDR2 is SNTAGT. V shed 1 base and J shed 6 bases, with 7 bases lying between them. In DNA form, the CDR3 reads TGTGCCAGCAGTGACTGGGCAGGCGAGCAGTACTTC. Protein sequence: CASSDWAGEQYF.

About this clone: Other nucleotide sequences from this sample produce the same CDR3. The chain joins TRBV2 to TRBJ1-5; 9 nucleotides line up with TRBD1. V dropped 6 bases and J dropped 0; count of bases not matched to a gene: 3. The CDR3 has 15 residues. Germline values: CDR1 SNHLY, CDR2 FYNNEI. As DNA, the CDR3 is TGTGCCAGCAGGGGGACAGGGTATAGCAATCAGCCCCAGCATTTT. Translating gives CASRGTGYSNQPQHF.

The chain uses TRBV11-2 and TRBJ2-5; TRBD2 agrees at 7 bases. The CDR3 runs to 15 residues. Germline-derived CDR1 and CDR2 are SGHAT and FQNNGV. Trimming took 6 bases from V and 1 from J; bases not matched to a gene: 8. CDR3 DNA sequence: TGTGCCAGCAGTCCCTCTAGCGGCCCCCAAGAGACCCAGTACTTC. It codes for CASSPSSGPQETQYF.

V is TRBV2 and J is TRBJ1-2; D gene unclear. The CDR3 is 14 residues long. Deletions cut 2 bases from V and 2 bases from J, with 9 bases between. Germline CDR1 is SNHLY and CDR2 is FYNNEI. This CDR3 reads CASSERPRNYGYTF. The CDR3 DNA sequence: TGTGCCAGCAGTGAACGTCCCAGAAACTATGGCTACACCTTC. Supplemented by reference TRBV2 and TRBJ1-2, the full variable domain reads EPEVTQTPSHQVTQMGQEVILRCVPISNHLYFYWYRQILGQKVEFLVSFYNNEISEKSEIFDDQFSVERPDGSNFTLKIRSTKLEDSAMYFCASSERPRNYGYTFGSGTRLTVV.

CDR3 nucleotides: TGCGCCAGCAGCTTGTGGGGACAGGGGGCAAACTACGAGCAGTACTTC. This translates into CASSLWGQGANYEQYF. This chain uses TRBV5-1 with TRBJ2-7; 12 bases fit TRBD1. V lost 1 base to trimming and J lost 3 bases; unmatched junction nucleotides: 5. Germline values: CDR1 SGHRS, CDR2 YFSETQ. The CDR3 totals 16 residues.

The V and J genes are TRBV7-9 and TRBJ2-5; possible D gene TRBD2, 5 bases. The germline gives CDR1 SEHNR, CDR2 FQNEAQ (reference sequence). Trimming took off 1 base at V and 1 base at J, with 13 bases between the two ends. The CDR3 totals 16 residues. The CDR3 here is CASSLGPGEGQETQYF. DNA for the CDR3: TGTGCCAGCAGCTTAGGACCGGGTGAGGGCCAAGAGACCCAGTACTTC. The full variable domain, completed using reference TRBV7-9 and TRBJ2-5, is DTGVSQNPRHKITKRGQNVTFRCDPISEHNRLYWYRQTLGQGPEFLTYFQNEAQLEKSRLLSDRFSAERPKGSFSTLEIQRTEQGDSAMYLCASSLGPGEGQETQYFGPGTRLLVL.

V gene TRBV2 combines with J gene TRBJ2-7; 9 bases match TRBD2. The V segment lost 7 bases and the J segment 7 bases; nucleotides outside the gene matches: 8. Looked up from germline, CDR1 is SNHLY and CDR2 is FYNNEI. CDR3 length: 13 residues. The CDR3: CASKPSGISEQYF. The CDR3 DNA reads TGTGCCAGCAAACCTAGCGGGATATCGGAGCAGTACTTC.

CDR3: CASSESGGEETQYF. CDR3 sequence (DNA): TGTGCCAGCAGTGAAAGTGGGGGCGAGGAGACCCAGTACTTC. J is TRBJ2-5 and V is TRBV6-1; tentative D call: TRBD1 (6 bases). Trimming pared 2 bases from V and 5 bases from J, leaving 12 bases between. The CDR3 is 14 residues long. In germline, CDR1 is MNHNS, CDR2 SASEGT.

CDR3 sequence reads: CAISDPGLAPGQFF. The DNA for the CDR3 is TGTGCCATCAGTGACCCGGGACTAGCCCCTGGGCAGTTCTTC. This sequence joins TRBV10-3 and TRBJ2-1, with 9 bases identical to TRBD2. The germline CDR1 and CDR2 sequences are ENHRY and SYGVKD. Unmatched junction bases numbered 9, after V lost 3 bases and J lost 12 bases. CDR3 length equals 14 residues.

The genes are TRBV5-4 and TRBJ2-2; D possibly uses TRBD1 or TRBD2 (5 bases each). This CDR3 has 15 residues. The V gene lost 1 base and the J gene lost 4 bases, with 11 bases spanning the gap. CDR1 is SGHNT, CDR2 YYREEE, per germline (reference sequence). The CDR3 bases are TGTGCCAGCAGCTTGCGACGGGGCGGCACCGGGGAGCTGTTTTTT. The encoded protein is CASSLRRGGTGELFF.

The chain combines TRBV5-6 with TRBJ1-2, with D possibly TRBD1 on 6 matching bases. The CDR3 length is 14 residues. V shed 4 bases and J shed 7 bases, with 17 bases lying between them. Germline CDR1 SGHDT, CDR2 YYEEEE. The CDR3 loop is CASSTTQGIGGYTF. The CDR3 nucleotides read TGTGCCAGCAGCACCACACAGGGTATAGGTGGCTACACCTTC.